The 21 T cell receptor beta chains presented below share a single source sample, sequenced in a study of OX40 agonist ivuxolimab in advanced cancers. Library preparation used the immunoSEQ multiplex PCR assay. Sourced from immuneACCESS, this table was stored by TCRdb with only in-frame sequences that have V and J called. A share of the clones is absent; for the studies checked, an unresolved V gene accounts for under half, and the remainder has no known explanation. This sample lists tens of thousands of clones; around 80% were detected once. The ten largest account for about 1.1% of the sample. The specimen was CD4+ or CD8+ T cells sorted from blood, collected in a trial of the OX40 agonist ivuxolimab. The receptors come from an adult with an advanced solid tumor such as melanoma, head and neck, liver or kidney cancer.

The chain has TRBV6-5 and TRBJ2-7; 7 positions agree with TRBD1. Germline CDR1 MNHEY, CDR2 SVGAGI. V was clipped by 5 bases and J by 3 bases; unmatched bases: 10. The CDR3 totals 15 residues. CDR3 sequence: CASSKYRGNNYEQYV. The DNA of the CDR3 is TGTGCCAGCAGTAAGTACAGGGGAAATAACTACGAGCAGTACGTC.

V gene TRBV27 combines with J gene TRBJ1-2; 11 bases map to TRBD1. The CDR3 is 18 residues long. The germline gives CDR1 MNHEY, CDR2 SMNVEV (reference sequence). J gave up 2 bases and V 6 bases, and 14 bases lay outside the gene matches. CDR3 sequence (DNA): TGTGCCAGCAGGGAGCCGGGACAGGGGGTGCAAAACAACTATGGCTACACCTTC. The encoded protein is CASREPGQGVQNNYGYTF.

The chain carries TRBV5-1 and TRBJ2-4; weak D call: TRBD2 (5 bases). Trimming took off 0 bases at V and 0 bases at J, with 13 bases between the two ends. The CDR3 is 17 residues long. The germline gives CDR1 SGHRS, CDR2 YFSETQ. CDR3 nucleotide sequence: TGCGCCAGCAGCTTGGCGGAGGAACAACTAGCCAAAAACATTCAGTACTTC. Translated: CASSLAEEQLAKNIQYF. Full variable domain (rest looked up from reference TRBV5-1 and TRBJ2-4): KAGVTQTPRYLIKTRGQQVTLSCSPISGHRSVSWYQQTPGQGLQFLFEYFSETQRNKGNFPGRFSGRQFSNSRSEMNVSTLELGDSALYLCASSLAEEQLAKNIQYFGAGTRLSVL.

The J gene is TRBJ1-2, the V gene TRBV5-4; a possible D gene is TRBD1 (5 bases). CDR3 size: 15 residues. Trimming removed 0 bases from V and 0 bases from J, with 9 bases in between. The germline V gene encodes CDR1 SGHNT and CDR2 YYREEE (reference sequence). The CDR3 spells CASSLGGATNYGYTF. CDR3 bases: TGTGCCAGCAGCTTGGGCGGGGCGACTAACTATGGCTACACCTTC.

The J gene is TRBJ1-1, the V gene TRBV7-2; D is unclear. V was shortened by 1 base and J by 1 base, with 7 bases between the two germline ends. Germline V gives CDR1 SGHTA, CDR2 FQGNSA. CDR3 length equals 14 residues. The CDR3 region is CASSLVAANTEAFF. Here the CDR3 DNA reads TGTGCCAGCAGCTTAGTTGCTGCGAACACTGAAGCTTTCTTT.

This clone was picked up a small number of times. This same CDR3 is encoded by further DNA sequences in the sample. The J gene is TRBJ1-2, the V gene TRBV6-5, with D possibly TRBD1 on 5 matching bases. The germline gives CDR1 MNHEY, CDR2 SVGAGI. V lost 3 bases to trimming and J lost 4 bases, with 6 bases between them. The CDR3 runs to 12 residues. As DNA, the CDR3 is TGTGCCAGCAGTTATCAGGGCTATGGCTACACCTTC. It specifies CASSYQGYGYTF.

This rearrangement joins TRBV29-1 to TRBJ2-5; TRBD1 matches 8 bases. V was pared by 6 bases and J by 4 bases, with 4 bases of the junction left unmatched. Looked up from germline, CDR1 is SQVTM and CDR2 is ANQGSEA. CDR3 length: 12 residues. CDR3 region: CSVYGQGETQYF. Here the CDR3 DNA reads TGCAGCGTCTACGGACAGGGAGAGACCCAGTACTTC.

The chain has TRBV19 and TRBJ2-3, with D perhaps TRBD1 (5 bases). The germline V gene encodes CDR1 LNHDA and CDR2 SQIVND (reference sequence). V lost 3 bases to trimming and J lost 7 bases, with 17 bases between them. The CDR3 totals 15 residues. Written as DNA, the CDR3 is TGTGCCAGTAGTATCGCCAGGGTAGTTAGACATACGCAGTATTTT. It specifies CASSIARVVRHTQYF.

J is TRBJ2-1 and V is TRBV7-7, with 11 bases fitting TRBD2. The CDR3 consists of 15 residues. Trimming cost V 5 bases and J 2 bases; bases outside gene matches: 2. Germline V gene sequence: CDR1 SSHAT, CDR2 FNYEAQ (reference sequence). Here the CDR3 DNA reads TGTGCCAGCAGCCCTAGCGGGGGGACCTACAATGAGCAGTTCTTC. Residues: CASSPSGGTYNEQFF.

This clone was observed a handful of times. The CDR3 bases are TGTGCCAGCAGTAGAGGGACGGCGGCCGAGCAGTACTTC. Protein sequence: CASSRGTAAEQYF. The gene calls are TRBV6-6 and TRBJ2-7; D may be TRBD1 or TRBD2 (5 bases each). Looked up from germline, CDR1 is MNHNY and CDR2 is SVGAGI (reference sequence). CDR3 size: 13 residues. Trimming removed 5 bases from V and 6 bases from J, with 14 bases in between.

The chain uses TRBV2 and TRBJ2-1, with 8 bases lining up with TRBD1. From germline, CDR1 is SNHLY and CDR2 FYNNEI. The length of the CDR3 is 13 residues. The ends lost 8 bases at V and 4 bases at J; junction bases unmatched: 4. CDR3: CASAGGAYNEQFF. The CDR3 DNA reads TGTGCCAGCGCAGGGGGCGCTTACAATGAGCAGTTCTTC.

This clone came up a few times. The chain joins TRBV2 to TRBJ1-6; unclear D gene. V shed 5 bases and J shed 8 bases, with 13 bases lying between them. The germline V gene encodes CDR1 SNHLY and CDR2 FYNNEI. The CDR3 length is 14 residues. The DNA of the CDR3 is TGTGCCAGCAGTTCCGGGAAGCCAGATTCACCCCTCCACTTT. Amino acid sequence: CASSSGKPDSPLHF.

The genes are TRBV7-2 and TRBJ2-1, with a possible D match to TRBD2 (6 bases). The V and J ends lost 5 bases and 9 bases respectively, with 14 bases between them. CDR1 SGHTA and CDR2 FQGNSA come from the germline V gene. There are 13 residues in the CDR3. CDR3 sequence reads: CASSIKTRGEQFF. Written as DNA, the CDR3 is TGTGCCAGCAGCATAAAGACTAGGGGTGAGCAGTTCTTC.

The rearrangement links TRBV9 to TRBJ1-1; 9 nucleotides align to TRBD1. Germline CDR1 and CDR2: SGDLS and YYNGEE. The CDR3 consists of 14 residues. V lost 4 bases to trimming and J lost 4 bases; unmatched junction nucleotides: 5. The CDR3 nucleotides read TGTGCCAGCAGCACCTCGGGACAGGGCACTGAAGCTTTCTTT. It is translated as CASSTSGQGTEAFF.

This chain uses TRBV4-2 with TRBJ1-6; 10 nucleotides align to TRBD1. This CDR3 comprises 16 residues. V trimming: 4 bases; J trimming: 7 bases; junction bases outside the gene matches: 7. The germline V gene has CDR1 LGHNA and CDR2 YNFKEQ. This chain's CDR3 is CASSPGEDRGNSPLHF. In DNA, the CDR3 is TGTGCCAGCAGCCCCGGGGAGGACAGGGGGAATTCACCCCTCCACTTT.

The chain has TRBV27 and TRBJ2-7; D not resolved. This CDR3 has 11 amino acids. Germline loops: CDR1 MNHEY, CDR2 SMNVEV (reference sequence). The V end was cut by 10 bases, the J end by 0 bases, with 7 bases between. CDR3 residues: CATLDSYEQYF. The CDR3 DNA follows: TGTGCCACCCTAGACTCCTACGAGCAGTACTTC.

The V gene is TRBV11-2, the J gene TRBJ2-2; perhaps TRBD1 as D (6 bases). CDR3 length: 17 residues. V lost 7 bases, J lost 2 bases, and 20 bases lay in between. The germline V gene has CDR1 SGHAT and CDR2 FQNNGV. The CDR3 bases are TGTGCCAGCAAGTCACGCGTACAGGGAGTAAACACCGGGGAGCTGTTTTTT. Translated, it gives CASKSRVQGVNTGELFF.

The chain joins TRBV7-2 to TRBJ2-4; no clear D gene. V dropped 0 bases and J dropped 11 bases, with 5 bases sitting between them. The germline CDR1 and CDR2 sequences are SGHTA and FQGNSA. The CDR3 covers 11 residues. The CDR3 DNA is TGTGCCAGCAGCTTAGCGGCGCTTCAGTACTTC. Its protein is CASSLAALQYF. The entire variable domain, with the rest obtained from reference TRBV7-2 and TRBJ2-4, is as follows: GAGVSQSPSNKVTEKGKDVELRCDPISGHTALYWYRQSLGQGLEFLIYFQGNSAPDKSGLPSDRFSAERTGGSVSTLTIQRTQQEDSAVYLCASSLAALQYFGAGTRLSVL.

The J gene is TRBJ2-7, the V gene TRBV27; 7 bases agree with TRBD1. J was trimmed by 3 bases and V by 6 bases; bases with no gene match: 11. The CDR3 totals 15 residues. Germline V gene sequence: CDR1 MNHEY, CDR2 SMNVEV (reference sequence). The CDR3 DNA is TGTGCCAGCAGGGGGGACAGATTAGCTAACTACGAGCAGTACTTC. Translated: CASRGDRLANYEQYF.

This clone occurred a few times. The chain uses TRBV5-1 and TRBJ2-5, with 12 bases that match TRBD1. The CDR3 totals 16 residues. Germline trimming cut 4 bases from V and 5 bases from J; bases unmatched to any gene: 9. In germline, CDR1 is SGHRS, CDR2 YFSETQ. The CDR3 protein is CASSGSGTGGRETQYF. DNA of the CDR3: TGCGCCAGCAGCGGATCCGGGACAGGGGGCCGGGAGACCCAGTACTTC.

The chain uses TRBV5-6 and TRBJ1-5; 10 bases match TRBD1. Germline-derived CDR1 and CDR2 are SGHDT and YYEEEE. V shed 1 base and J 7 bases; nucleotides not matched to a gene: 11. The CDR3 contains 17 residues. CDR3 DNA: TGTGCCAGCAGCTTGAGACATGGACAGGGGGTCGGGCAGCCCCAGCATTTT. Protein sequence: CASSLRHGQGVGQPQHF.